This T cell receptor beta chain was retrieved from a study of regulatory T cells in long-lasting Graves disease. This clonotype was seen more than once but under ten times. No antigen is known for it. Germline V CDR1 and CDR2: SEHNR, FQNEAQ (reference sequence). V was pared by 5 bases and J by 5 bases, with 12 bases of the junction left unmatched. CDR3 length: 15 residues. Study-wide results and limits: Patients with persistent Graves' had lower TCR diversity than newly diagnosed patients. Preferential use of TRBV28, TRBJ1-2 and TRBJ2-5 was seen in persistent disease.

Noted time point: persistent/refractory GD, antithyroid drugs over 5 years with positive TRAb. TCR sequences were obtained from RNA taken from PBMCs. Graves' disease diagnoses followed American Thyroid Association guidelines. EDTA tubes held approximately 8.8 milliliters of peripheral blood from each patient. Arm-PCR with iRepertoire HTBI primers amplified the CDR3 regions for these TCR beta libraries. From the multiplex PCR reads, TCRdb called clonotypes with MiXCR, one entry per CDR3 protein. The table shows 400,000 to 500,000 distinct CDR3 sequences, with over 20% occurring only once. This TCR derives from a female donor with Graves disease. This specimen consisted of peripheral blood mononuclear cells (PBMCs), obtained when the disease was refractory, from a patient treated with antithyroid drugs. V is TRBV7-9 and J is TRBJ2-7; 7 bases agree with TRBD1. CDR3: CASSPAFTGVHEQYF. Written as DNA, the CDR3 is TGTGCCAGCAGCCCCGCCTTCACAGGGGTCCACGAGCAGTACTTC.